This passage covers 30 T cell receptor beta chains from one sample sequenced in a study of CD8+ T cells in alopecia areata. Following RNA extraction, reverse transcription yielded cDNA that acted as the sequencing template. Profiled with immunoSEQ multiplex PCR; TCRdb holds only in-frame clones, not every one. The profile shows approximately 130,000 clones, 47% of them singletons. Sequences were obtained from NKG2D-low CD8+ T cells sorted from blood. Receptor source: a human donor with alopecia areata.

A few counts support this clone. The chain employs TRBV29-1 and TRBJ1-1; D call uncertain. V lost 7 bases, J lost 0 bases, and 12 bases lay in between. The CDR3 runs 13 residues. Germline V gene lookup returns CDR1 SQVTM and CDR2 ANQGSEA. The CDR3 loop reads CSAGGSMNTEAFF. The DNA of the CDR3 is TGCAGCGCCGGCGGCAGCATGAACACTGAAGCTTTCTTT.

The CDR3 here is CASSTGTGGIEQYF. CDR3 nucleotide sequence: TGTGCCAGCAGCACCGGGACAGGGGGTATCGAGCAGTACTTC. This chain links TRBV27 with TRBJ2-7; 11 positions agree with TRBD1. Germline CDR1 MNHEY, CDR2 SMNVEV (reference sequence). Trimming removed 6 bases from V and 6 bases from J; junction bases left unmatched: 7. The CDR3 covers 14 residues.

This chain connects TRBV30 to TRBJ2-1; TRBD1 might be the D (5 bases). Germline V gene sequence: CDR1 GTSNPN, CDR2 SVGIG (reference sequence). The V gene lost 4 bases and the J gene lost 10 bases, with 14 bases spanning the gap. The CDR3 loop spans 12 amino acids. The CDR3 spells CAWKPGMGEQFF. The CDR3 coding sequence is TGTGCCTGGAAACCAGGGATGGGCGAGCAGTTCTTC.

The chain recombines TRBV30 with TRBJ1-6; TRBD1 aligns across 9 bases. The length of the CDR3 is 18 residues. CDR1 GTSNPN and CDR2 SVGIG come from the germline V gene (reference sequence). J was trimmed by 9 bases and V by 0 bases; bases with no gene match: 15. CDR3 bases: TGTGCCTGGAGTGTACTCCACCCCCCCGGACAGGGGAGTTCACCCCTCCACTTT. It specifies CAWSVLHPPGQGSSPLHF. The full variable domain, rest sourced from reference TRBV30 and TRBJ1-6, is SQTIHQWPATLVQPVGSPLSLECTVEGTSNPNLYWYRQAAGRGLQLLFYSVGIGQISSEVPQNLSASRPQDRQFILSSKKLLLSDSGFYLCAWSVLHPPGQGSSPLHFGNGTRLTVT.

The chain combines TRBV28 with TRBJ2-1; TRBD2 aligns across 10 bases. CDR3 length equals 15 residues. J lost 10 bases, V lost 3 bases, and 9 bases had no gene match. Germline V lookup: CDR1 MDHEN, CDR2 SYDVKM. CDR3 residues: CASSLLAGVLGEQFF. For the CDR3, the DNA is TGTGCCAGCAGTTTGCTAGCGGGAGTTCTCGGGGAGCAGTTCTTC. Combining the CDR3 with reference TRBV28 and TRBJ2-1 gives the whole variable domain DVKVTQSSRYLVKRTGEKVFLECVQDMDHENMFWYRQDPGLGLRLIYFSYDVKMKEKGDIPEGYSVSREKKERFSLILESASTNQTSMYLCASSLLAGVLGEQFFGPGTRLTVL.

This clone was counted between two and nine times. The V and J genes are TRBV14 and TRBJ2-1; 9 bases are a match to TRBD1. The CDR3 has 16 residues. Germline CDR1 reads SGHDN; CDR2 reads FVKESK. Trimming at V came to 0 bases and at J to 6 bases, leaving 6 bases not matched to a gene. The CDR3 region has the DNA TGTGCCAGCAGCCAAGACTTAGGGACAGGGATCAATGAGCAGTTCTTC. Translating it yields CASSQDLGTGINEQFF.

The chain recombines TRBV9 with TRBJ1-6, with 7 bases identical to TRBD1. V lost 1 base and J lost 7; bases outside the gene matches: 11. There are 17 residues in the CDR3. Germline CDR1 is SGDLS and CDR2 is YYNGEE. The CDR3 reads CASSVSKGALGNSPLHF. Here the CDR3 DNA reads TGTGCCAGCAGCGTATCAAAGGGGGCGCTCGGGAATTCACCCCTCCACTTT.

This clone was seen only a few times. This chain joins TRBV11-2 and TRBJ2-1; D is unclear. This CDR3 is built from 11 residues. CDR1 is SGHAT, CDR2 FQNNGV, per germline. The ends were cut back, 2 bases at V and 10 bases at J, with 6 bases in the middle. CDR3 sequence reads: CASSLSPEQFF. The CDR3 DNA reads as TGTGCCAGCAGCTTAAGCCCGGAGCAGTTCTTC.

V is TRBV30 and J is TRBJ2-5; D remains unclear. Germline V gene data show CDR1 as GTSNPN and CDR2 as SVGIG (reference sequence). Trimming pared 0 bases from V and 2 bases from J, leaving 7 bases between. The CDR3 covers 13 residues. The CDR3: CAWSVHRQETQYF. CDR3 DNA sequence: TGTGCCTGGAGTGTGCACAGACAAGAGACCCAGTACTTC.

The V call is TRBV30, the J call TRBJ2-3; 12 bases fit TRBD2. V lost 1 base to trimming and J lost 1 base; unmatched junction nucleotides: 6. Germline lookup yields CDR1 GTSNPN and CDR2 SVGIG (reference sequence). The CDR3 runs 17 residues. The CDR3 here is CAWSATSGRGGTDTQYF. CDR3 coding DNA: TGTGCCTGGAGTGCGACTAGCGGGAGAGGGGGCACAGATACGCAGTATTTT.

The gene calls are TRBV2 and TRBJ2-3; D remains ambiguous. CDR1 SNHLY and CDR2 FYNNEI come from the germline V gene. CDR3 length: 13 amino acids. The V and J ends lost 8 bases and 1 base respectively, with 10 bases between them. Written as DNA, the CDR3 is TGTGCCAGCCTTAGGTCTGGCACAGATACGCAGTATTTT. It specifies CASLRSGTDTQYF.

CDR3 in amino acids: CSAREATKNIQYF. In DNA, the CDR3 is TGCAGCGCCAGAGAGGCTACCAAAAACATTCAGTACTTC. The chain uses TRBV29-1 and TRBJ2-4; the D is unclear. CDR1 is SQVTM, CDR2 ANQGSEA, per germline. Trimming cost V 7 bases and J 2 bases, with 12 bases left between them. This CDR3 has 13 amino acids.

Notes on this clone: Other DNA variants within this sample encode the same CDR3. The chain is built from TRBV29-1 and TRBJ2-3, with D uncertain. This CDR3 is built from 10 residues. V was clipped by 4 bases and J by 1 base, with 0 bases between them. The V gene's germline CDR1 is SQVTM and CDR2 ANQGSEA. The CDR3 is CSVGTDTQYF. The CDR3 DNA reads as TGCAGCGTTGGCACAGATACGCAGTATTTT.

This clone came up a few times. The chain uses TRBV28 and TRBJ1-5; 9 bases are shared with TRBD1. CDR1 and CDR2 (germline): MDHEN, SYDVKM. Trimming at V came to 6 bases and at J to 1 base, leaving 1 base not matched to a gene. The CDR3 is 14 amino acids. The chain's CDR3 is CASRGQGSNQPQHF. The CDR3 nucleotides are TGTGCCAGCAGGGGACAGGGCAGCAATCAGCCCCAGCATTTT.

A few counts support this clone. V gene TRBV2 combines with J gene TRBJ2-7; weak D call: TRBD1 (5 bases). This CDR3 has 16 amino acids. V gave up 7 bases and J gave up 0 bases, with 19 bases separating them. Germline V gene lookup returns CDR1 SNHLY and CDR2 FYNNEI. CDR3 residues: CASIRLVQGYSYEQYF. DNA for the CDR3: TGTGCCAGCATACGGTTGGTCCAGGGATACTCCTACGAGCAGTACTTC.

The chain couples TRBV5-4 to TRBJ1-1, with 7 bases fitting TRBD1. Trimming removed 10 bases from V and 5 bases from J; junction bases left unmatched: 5. The CDR3 has 11 amino acids. CDR1 and CDR2 (germline): SGHNT, YYREEE (reference sequence). This CDR3 is CAGEQGTEAFF. In DNA, the CDR3 is TGTGCCGGAGAACAGGGGACTGAAGCTTTCTTT.

This chain links TRBV13 with TRBJ2-3; 13 nucleotides match TRBD2. Germline assignment: CDR1 PRHDT and CDR2 FYEKMQ (reference sequence). The CDR3 length is 17 residues. Trimming cost V 1 base and J 2 bases; bases outside gene matches: 3. For the CDR3, the DNA is TGTGCCAGCAGCTTAGCGGGACTAGCGGGGACCACAGATACGCAGTATTTT. This codes for CASSLAGLAGTTDTQYF.

The chain combines TRBV7-9 with TRBJ2-5, with D hard to call. Trimming removed 11 bases from V and 4 bases from J, with 11 bases in between. CDR3 length: 11 amino acids. CDR1 and CDR2 (germline): SEHNR, FQNEAQ (reference sequence). The CDR3 nucleotides are TGTGCCGGATCCATCAGAGAGACCCAGTACTTC. Protein sequence: CAGSIRETQYF.

The V call is TRBV7-2, the J call TRBJ2-1, with 8 bases identical to TRBD2. Looked up from germline, CDR1 is SGHTA and CDR2 is FQGNSA. V was clipped by 6 bases and J by 1 base; unmatched bases: 5. The CDR3 has 15 residues. Written as DNA, the CDR3 is TGTGCCAGCAGTGACGGACTAGCATCCTACAATGAGCAGTTCTTC. Amino acid sequence: CASSDGLASYNEQFF.

J is TRBJ2-1 and V is TRBV11-2; D assignment may be TRBD1 or TRBD2 (5 bases each). CDR1 and CDR2 (germline): SGHAT, FQNNGV. The CDR3 is 11 residues long. Trimming removed 5 bases from V and 16 bases from J, with 15 bases in between. The CDR3 reads CASSARGEPFF. Here the CDR3 DNA reads TGTGCCAGCAGCGCCAGAGGGGAGCCATTCTTC.

The CDR3 bases are TGTGCCAGCAGCCGCGGAAACAACGAGCAGTACTTC. The encoded protein is CASSRGNNEQYF. The V call is TRBV7-9, the J call TRBJ2-7; D remains unclear. The CDR3 has 12 amino acids. V was clipped by 5 bases and J by 5 bases, with 10 bases between them. Germline V gene sequence: CDR1 SEHNR, CDR2 FQNEAQ (reference sequence).

This clone was observed a few times. The chain has TRBV7-6 and TRBJ2-1; D possibly uses TRBD1 or TRBD2 (7 bases each). Looked up from germline, CDR1 is SGHVS and CDR2 is FNYEAQ. The V end was cut by 1 base, the J end by 7 bases, with 14 bases between. There are 15 residues in the CDR3. CDR3 sequence: CASSLGLAGGNEQFF. In nucleotides, the CDR3 is TGTGCCAGCAGCTTAGGACTAGCAGGGGGGAATGAGCAGTTCTTC.

The chain combines TRBV7-6 with TRBJ2-2; D unclear. Germline lookup yields CDR1 SGHVS and CDR2 FNYEAQ. This CDR3 has 13 residues. Trimming cost V 5 bases and J 5 bases, with 9 bases left between them. CDR3 in DNA: TGTGCCAGCAGCCTAGGCCCAACCGGGGAGCTGTTTTTT. It encodes CASSLGPTGELFF.

The rearrangement joins TRBV27 to TRBJ2-3; 10 bases map to TRBD2. Losses at the gene ends were 3 bases for V and 2 bases for J; bases not matched to a gene: 5. The V gene's germline CDR1 is MNHEY and CDR2 SMNVEV (reference sequence). This CDR3 has 16 amino acids. The CDR3 DNA is TGTGCCAGCAGTTTTAGCGGGAGGACATTCACAGATACGCAGTATTTT. It is translated as CASSFSGRTFTDTQYF.

This clone was counted a few times. The genes are TRBV19 and TRBJ2-7; 7 bases are a match to TRBD1. In germline, CDR1 is LNHDA, CDR2 SQIVND (reference sequence). With 8 bases clipped from V and 5 bases from J, the junction kept 9 bases outside the gene matches. The CDR3 is made up of 13 amino acids. CDR3 coding DNA: TGTGCCAGTTCGACAGGGCTTAGAAACGAGCAGTACTTC. Translating gives CASSTGLRNEQYF.

The V and J genes are TRBV25-1 and TRBJ1-2, with D possibly being TRBD1 (5 bases). The CDR3 loop spans 16 amino acids. Germline V gene lookup returns CDR1 MGHDK and CDR2 SYGVNS. CDR3 sequence reads: CATVRDSSLGDYGYTF. CDR3 DNA: TGTGCTACGGTGCGGGACTCCTCCTTAGGGGACTATGGCTACACCTTC.

The chain couples TRBV4-1 to TRBJ2-7; the match to TRBD1 covers 8 bases. With V trimmed by 2 bases and J by 2 bases, 2 bases remained unmatched. CDR1 is MGHRA, CDR2 YSYEKL, per germline. The CDR3 consists of 14 residues. CDR3 in amino acids: CASSQLRGPYEQYF. In nucleotides, the CDR3 is TGCGCCAGCAGCCAACTCAGGGGGCCCTACGAGCAGTACTTC.

The V and J genes are TRBV29-1 and TRBJ2-7; D is perhaps TRBD1 (6 bases). V dropped 3 bases and J dropped 2 bases, with 17 bases sitting between them. Germline values: CDR1 SQVTM, CDR2 ANQGSEA. This CDR3 has 15 amino acids. The CDR3 DNA reads TGCAGCGTTGAGGTCCCCTCGGGACAAACCTACGAGCAGTACTTC. Translating gives CSVEVPSGQTYEQYF.

The V and J genes are TRBV13 and TRBJ2-1, with 9 bases lining up with TRBD2. The CDR3 is 15 amino acids. Germline values: CDR1 PRHDT, CDR2 FYEKMQ (reference sequence). After removal of 3 bases from V and 1 base from J, the junction contained 1 base not matched to a gene. The CDR3 reads CASSFTSGSYNEQFF. The CDR3 DNA sequence: TGTGCCAGCAGCTTCACTAGCGGGTCCTACAATGAGCAGTTCTTC.

The J gene is TRBJ2-3, the V gene TRBV30, with D perhaps TRBD2 (7 bases). The CDR3 length is 14 residues. The germline V and J ends were trimmed by 5 bases and 4 bases, with 16 bases remaining between them. Germline values: CDR1 GTSNPN, CDR2 SVGIG (reference sequence). The CDR3 DNA sequence: TGTGCCTGGGCCGGGGGGCGGGGTCCAGATACGCAGTATTTT. Its translation: CAWAGGRGPDTQYF.